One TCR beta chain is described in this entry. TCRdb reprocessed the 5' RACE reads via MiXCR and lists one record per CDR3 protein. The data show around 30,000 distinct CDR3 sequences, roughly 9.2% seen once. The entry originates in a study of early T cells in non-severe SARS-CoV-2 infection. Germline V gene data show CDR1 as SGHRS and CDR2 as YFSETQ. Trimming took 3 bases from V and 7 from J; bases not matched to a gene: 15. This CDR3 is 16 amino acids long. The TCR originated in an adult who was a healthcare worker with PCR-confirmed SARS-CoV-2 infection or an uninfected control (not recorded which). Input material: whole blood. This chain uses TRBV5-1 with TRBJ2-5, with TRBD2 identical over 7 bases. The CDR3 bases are TGCGCCAGCAGCTGGGGGGGTCAGGCCCCCGGTACGACCCAGTACTTC. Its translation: CASSWGGQAPGTTQYF.